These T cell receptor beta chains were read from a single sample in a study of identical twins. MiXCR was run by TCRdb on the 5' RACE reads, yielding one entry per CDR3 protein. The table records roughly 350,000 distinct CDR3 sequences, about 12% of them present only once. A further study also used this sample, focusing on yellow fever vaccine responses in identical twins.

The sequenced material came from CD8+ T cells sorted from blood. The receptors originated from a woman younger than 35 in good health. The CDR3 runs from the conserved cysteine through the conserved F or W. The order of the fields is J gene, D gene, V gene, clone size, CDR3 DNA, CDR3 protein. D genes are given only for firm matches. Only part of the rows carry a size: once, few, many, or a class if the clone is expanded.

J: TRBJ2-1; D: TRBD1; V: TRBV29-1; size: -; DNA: TGCAGCGTTCCTGGACAGGGGGAGAATGAGCAGTTCTTC; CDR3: CSVPGQGENEQFF
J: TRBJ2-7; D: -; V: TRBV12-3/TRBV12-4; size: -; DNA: TGTGCCAGCAGTCGAGGCTCCTTGCCCCGCACCTACGAGCAGTACTTC; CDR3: CASSRGSLPRTYEQYF
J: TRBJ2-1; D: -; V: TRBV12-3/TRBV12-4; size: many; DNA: TGTGCCAGCAGTTTTACTAGGGGGGATGAGCAGTTCTTC; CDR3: CASSFTRGDEQFF
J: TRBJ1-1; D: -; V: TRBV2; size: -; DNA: TGTGCCAGCAGTGAAGCGACGACGGCAGGCACTGAAGCTTTCTTT; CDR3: CASSEATTAGTEAFF
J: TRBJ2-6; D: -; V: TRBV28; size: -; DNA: TGTGCCAGCAGTTTATATGGCTCAACTGGGGCCAACGTCCTGACTTTC; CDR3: CASSLYGSTGANVLTF
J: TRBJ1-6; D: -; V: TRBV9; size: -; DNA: TGTGCCAGCAGCGTAGTCGGGGGTCCCTATAATTCACCCCTCCACTTT; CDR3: CASSVVGGPYNSPLHF
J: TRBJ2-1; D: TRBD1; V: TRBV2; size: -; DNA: TGTGCCAGCAGTGGACAGGGGGCGTTTAATGAGCAGTTCTTC; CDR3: CASSGQGAFNEQFF
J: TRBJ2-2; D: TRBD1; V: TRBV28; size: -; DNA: TGTGCCAGCAGATACCGGGACAGTGGCACCGGGGAGCTGTTTTTT; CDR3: CASRYRDSGTGELFF
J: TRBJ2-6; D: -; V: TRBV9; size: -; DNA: TGTGCCAGCAGGGGGAGAGGGGTCGGGGCCAACGTCCTGACTTTC; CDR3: CASRGRGVGANVLTF
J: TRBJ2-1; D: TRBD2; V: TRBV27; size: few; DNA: TGTGCCAGCAGTCTGACTAGCGGGAGGCGGAGCTCCTACAATGAGCAGTTCTTC; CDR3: CASSLTSGRRSSYNEQFF
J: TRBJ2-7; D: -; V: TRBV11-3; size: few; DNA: TGTGCCAGCAGCTTAGCTGTACTCTACGAGCAGTACTTC; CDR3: CASSLAVLYEQYF
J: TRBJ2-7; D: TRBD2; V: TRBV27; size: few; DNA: TGTGCCAGCAGACCTAGCGGGGGGCGGTCCTACGAGCAGTACTTC; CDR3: CASRPSGGRSYEQYF
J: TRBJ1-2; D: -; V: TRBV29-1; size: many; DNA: TGCAGCGTTGAGGACAGCTACTATGGCTACACCTTC; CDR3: CSVEDSYYGYTF
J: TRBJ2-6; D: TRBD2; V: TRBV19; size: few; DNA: TGTGCCAGTAGTACGGCTAGCGGGGGCTCTGGGGCCAACGTCCTGACTTTC; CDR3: CASSTASGGSGANVLTF
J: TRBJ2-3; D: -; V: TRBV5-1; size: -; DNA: TGCGCCAGCAGTGGAGGGGGCGTAGATACGCAGTATTTT; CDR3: CASSGGGVDTQYF
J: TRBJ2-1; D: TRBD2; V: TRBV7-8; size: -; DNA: TGTGCCAGCAGCTTAGCAGGGTTCGAGCTAGCGGGTTCCTACAATGAGCAGTTCTTC; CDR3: CASSLAGFELAGSYNEQFF
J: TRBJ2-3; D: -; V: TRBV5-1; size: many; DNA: TGCGCCAGCAGCTCCTCCAACCTATACGATACGCAGTATTTT; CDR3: CASSSSNLYDTQYF
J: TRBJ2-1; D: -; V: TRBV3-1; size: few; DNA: TGTGCCAGCAGCCAAGATTACGGGGGCGCGTACAATGAGCAGTTCTTC; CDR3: CASSQDYGGAYNEQFF
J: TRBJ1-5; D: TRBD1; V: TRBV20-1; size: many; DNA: TGCAGTGCTAGTAAAGAGACAGGGGGCAATCAGCCCCAGCATTTT; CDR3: CSASKETGGNQPQHF
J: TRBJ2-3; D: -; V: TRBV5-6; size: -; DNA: TGTGCCAGCAGCTTAACTGGGACACACCCTAGCACAGATACGCAGTATTTT; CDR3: CASSLTGTHPSTDTQYF
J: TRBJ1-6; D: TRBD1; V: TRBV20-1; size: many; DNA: TGCAGTGCTAGAGATTTAGCAGGGGGGGATAATTCACCCCTCCACTTT; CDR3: CSARDLAGGDNSPLHF
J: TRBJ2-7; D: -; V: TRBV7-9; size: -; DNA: TGTGCCAGCAGCTTAGTAGGGAGATACGAGCAGTACTTC; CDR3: CASSLVGRYEQYF
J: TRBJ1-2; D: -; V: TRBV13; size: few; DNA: TGTGCCAGCAACTCACAGGGAAACTATGGCTACACCTTC; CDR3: CASNSQGNYGYTF